This is a list of T cell receptor beta chains from one sample in a study of identical twins. A single record per CDR3 protein comes from TCRdb applying MiXCR to the 5' RACE reads. The sample records approximately 260,000 distinct CDR3 sequences, approximately 8.6% being singletons. Another study also made use of these data, one on yellow fever vaccine responses in identical twins.

The specimen was CD8+ T cells sorted from blood. The receptors were sampled from a young woman in good health. The CDR3 runs from the conserved cysteine through the conserved F or W. A D gene is named only where the DNA matches it firmly. The size field is filled for only some rows; it gives once, few, many or a size class.

j_call v_call clone_size d_call cdr3_aa
TRBJ2-7 TRBV7-3 NA NA CASSLFVKSEQYF
TRBJ2-7 TRBV4-3 few TRBD2 CASSQDWGLPSYEQYF
TRBJ1-2 TRBV29-1 few NA CSVVQGPTSNYGYTF
TRBJ2-6 TRBV5-1 many NA CASSLGQDNVLTF
TRBJ2-3 TRBV4-2 many TRBD2 CASSPRTSGTTDTQYF
TRBJ2-3 TRBV20-1 NA NA CSARDREWAWDTQYF
TRBJ2-7 TRBV20-1 few NA CSARAAGAANSYEQYF
TRBJ2-5 TRBV7-2 NA TRBD2 CASSLAARRLAGEETQYF
TRBJ2-3 TRBV6-2/TRBV6-3 NA TRBD2 CASRTTSGRAVDTQYF
TRBJ2-7 TRBV20-1 few TRBD2 CSAIDGLAGWGEQYF
TRBJ2-1 TRBV29-1 many NA CSVVDRSNEQFF
TRBJ2-5 TRBV5-1 many NA CASSLMLGMLRETQYF
TRBJ2-3 TRBV7-2 many NA CASSPPNGRTDTQYF
TRBJ2-7 TRBV7-9 few NA CASSPPGGAAYEQYF
TRBJ2-3 TRBV20-1 few NA CSARKGYGGTDTQYF
TRBJ2-1 TRBV12-3/TRBV12-4 few TRBD2 CASSGKTSGGPSSYNEQFF
TRBJ2-7 TRBV4-1 NA NA CASSQDWETYEQYF
TRBJ2-2 TRBV12-3/TRBV12-4 many TRBD2 CASSLAAGVAGELFF
TRBJ2-2 TRBV24-1 many TRBD1 CATSDHGQVPNTGELFF
TRBJ1-2 TRBV12-3/TRBV12-4 NA NA CASTKEGNGYTF
TRBJ2-3 TRBV20-1 many NA CSALGSGLTDTQYF
TRBJ1-1 TRBV24-1 NA TRBD1 CATRTEVDRATNQNTEAFF
TRBJ1-1 TRBV7-2 NA NA CASSLLGGAEAFF
TRBJ2-7 TRBV10-2 few NA CASLGTESYEQYF
TRBJ2-1 TRBV20-1 NA TRBD1 CSAKTGDLYNEQFF
TRBJ2-3 TRBV5-1 many TRBD1 CASSTGQVEQYF
TRBJ2-7 TRBV7-9 NA NA CASSPPGSGREQYF
TRBJ2-3 TRBV10-3 NA NA CAIRSTNTQYF
TRBJ2-5 TRBV4-3 few NA CASSQAWGSGGETQYF
TRBJ2-7 TRBV3-1 NA NA CASSQDRPGFPPHEQYF
TRBJ2-1 TRBV29-1 few NA CSVGGLGRSDEQFF
TRBJ2-3 TRBV3-1 few NA CASIGGKTDTQYF
TRBJ2-1 TRBV2 NA NA CAAFLPNEQFF
TRBJ2-3 TRBV6-2/TRBV6-3 few NA CASSYFDTSTDTQYF
TRBJ2-7 TRBV14 many NA CASSQDALYEGYEQYF
TRBJ2-2 TRBV24-1 NA NA CATSDLDGSGELFF
TRBJ2-7 TRBV7-6 few TRBD1 CASSTGQGVEGQYF
TRBJ1-2 TRBV2 many NA CASSGRIYGYTF
TRBJ2-7 TRBV12-3/TRBV12-4 many NA CASSSPTVGSSYEQYF
TRBJ1-2 TRBV6-1 NA NA CASSPEDAPKGYTF
TRBJ2-1 TRBV24-1 few NA CATSDLLGTSPEQFF
TRBJ2-7 TRBV4-3 many NA CASSQGSGYEQYF
TRBJ2-2 TRBV7-8 many NA CASSAFDTLMPGELFF
TRBJ2-5 TRBV20-1 few NA CSASFLQQETQYF
TRBJ1-2 TRBV4-1 few NA CASSQDESAYGYTF
TRBJ2-7 TRBV19 NA NA CASRPVTGYGEQYF